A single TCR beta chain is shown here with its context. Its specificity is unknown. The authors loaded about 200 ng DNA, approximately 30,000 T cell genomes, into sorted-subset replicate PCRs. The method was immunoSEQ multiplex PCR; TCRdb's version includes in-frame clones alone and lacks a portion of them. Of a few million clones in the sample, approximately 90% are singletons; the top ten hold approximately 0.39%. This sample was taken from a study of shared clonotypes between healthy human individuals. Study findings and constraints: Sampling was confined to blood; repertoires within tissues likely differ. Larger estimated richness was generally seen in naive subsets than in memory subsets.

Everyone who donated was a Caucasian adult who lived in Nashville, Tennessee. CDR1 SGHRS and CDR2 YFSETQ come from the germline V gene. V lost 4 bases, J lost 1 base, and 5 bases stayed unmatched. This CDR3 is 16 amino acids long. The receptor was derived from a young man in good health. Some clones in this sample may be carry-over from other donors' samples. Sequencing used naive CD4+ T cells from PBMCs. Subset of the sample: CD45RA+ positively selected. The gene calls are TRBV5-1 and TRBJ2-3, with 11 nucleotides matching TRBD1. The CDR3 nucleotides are TGCGCCAGCAGCACAGGACAGGGGGCGGGCACAGATACGCAGTATTTT. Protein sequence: CASSTGQGAGTDTQYF. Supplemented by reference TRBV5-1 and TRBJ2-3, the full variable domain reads KAGVTQTPRYLIKTRGQQVTLSCSPISGHRSVSWYQQTPGQGLQFLFEYFSETQRNKGNFPGRFSGRQFSNSRSEMNVSTLELGDSALYLCASSTGQGAGTDTQYFGPGTRLTVL.